This T cell receptor (beta chain) was obtained from a study of technical replicates of blood from a handful of donors. CDR1 is SNHLY and CDR2 is FYNNEI in the germline V gene. This CDR3 comprises 14 residues. With 4 bases removed from V and 9 bases from J, the gap between germline ends came to 19 bases. The protocol was immunoSEQ multiplex PCR, while the TCRdb copy is restricted to in-frame clones and leaves out a portion. The repertoire holds some 64,000 clones, with 80% to 95% as singletons. This receptor was obtained from a human donor in good health. Some clones in this sample may be carry-over from other donors' samples. The rearrangement joins TRBV2 to TRBJ2-7, with D perhaps matching TRBD2 (5 bases). Sequenced sample: PBMCs. This CDR3 reads CASSAVPGYEGQYF. Written as DNA, the CDR3 is TGTGCCAGCAGTGCGGTACCCGGCTACGAGGGGCAGTACTTC.